The rows below give T cell receptor beta chains drawn from one sample of a study of radiotherapy plus CTLA-4 blockade in lung cancer. The repertoire was sequenced with immunoSEQ multiplex PCR; TCRdb's copy has only in-frame clones and lacks some. Of tens of thousands of clones detected, under 80% appear once; the ten largest clones hold 4%. Sequencing was performed on peripheral blood, taken from a patient treated with radiotherapy plus ipilimumab. These receptors all come from a human donor with non-small cell lung cancer who had a partial response to radiotherapy plus ipilimumab. Some clones in this sample may be carry-over from other donors' samples. CDR3s include the opening cysteine and the closing phenylalanine or tryptophan. Fields, in order: clone size, D gene, J gene, V gene, CDR3 DNA, CDR3 protein. D genes are given only for firm matches. Rows give clone size only sometimes, using once, few, many, or a class for an expanded clone.

abundance: .; d_gene: .; j_gene: TRBJ2-2; v_gene: TRBV30; CDR3nt: TGTGCCTGGAGTGTACTCGGCAGGGTAGAGACCGGGGAGCTGTTTTTT; CDR3aa: CAWSVLGRVETGELFF
abundance: .; d_gene: .; j_gene: TRBJ2-3; v_gene: TRBV7-2; CDR3nt: TGTGCCAGCAGCGCCAAAGCGGGCCGAGATACGCAGTATTTT; CDR3aa: CASSAKAGRDTQYF
abundance: .; d_gene: .; j_gene: TRBJ2-3; v_gene: TRBV30; CDR3nt: TGTGCCTGGAGTCCCCTACAGGGAATGGGTACAGATACGCAGTATTTT; CDR3aa: CAWSPLQGMGTDTQYF
abundance: .; d_gene: .; j_gene: TRBJ2-3; v_gene: TRBV2; CDR3nt: TGTGCCAGCACGGCAGGGGTCTTGACAGATACGCAGTATTTT; CDR3aa: CASTAGVLTDTQYF
abundance: .; d_gene: .; j_gene: TRBJ1-1; v_gene: TRBV29-1; CDR3nt: TGCAGCGCAACTGGGACTGGAAGATCGAACACTGAAGCTTTCTTT; CDR3aa: CSATGTGRSNTEAFF
abundance: .; d_gene: TRBD2; j_gene: TRBJ2-1; v_gene: TRBV4-1; CDR3nt: TGCGCCAGCAGCCCCAGTTCGGGACTAGCCTACAATGAGCAGTTCTTC; CDR3aa: CASSPSSGLAYNEQFF
abundance: .; d_gene: .; j_gene: TRBJ1-1; v_gene: TRBV11-2; CDR3nt: TGTGCCAGCAGCTTAGTAGGGGGGAACACTGAAGCTTTCTTT; CDR3aa: CASSLVGGNTEAFF
abundance: .; d_gene: TRBD1; j_gene: TRBJ1-1; v_gene: TRBV5-6; CDR3nt: TGTGCCAGCAGCGGTTACAGGGGGCGCCGGACTGAAGCTTTCTTT; CDR3aa: CASSGYRGRRTEAFF
abundance: .; d_gene: TRBD1; j_gene: TRBJ1-5; v_gene: TRBV18; CDR3nt: TGTGCCAGCTCAGGACAGGCTAGCAATCAGCCCCAGCATTTT; CDR3aa: CASSGQASNQPQHF
abundance: .; d_gene: TRBD1; j_gene: TRBJ2-7; v_gene: TRBV14; CDR3nt: TGTGCCAGCAGCCGCCTCGGCGGGACAGGGAAGGAGCAGTACTTC; CDR3aa: CASSRLGGTGKEQYF
abundance: .; d_gene: TRBD1; j_gene: TRBJ2-1; v_gene: TRBV5-1; CDR3nt: TGCGCCAGCAGTTTCGGGACAGGGAACTACAATGAGCAGTTCTTC; CDR3aa: CASSFGTGNYNEQFF
abundance: .; d_gene: .; j_gene: TRBJ1-4; v_gene: TRBV2; CDR3nt: TGTGCCAGCAGGGCAGACATAAGTGAAAAACTGTTTTTT; CDR3aa: CASRADISEKLFF
abundance: .; d_gene: .; j_gene: TRBJ1-3; v_gene: TRBV11-3; CDR3nt: TGTGCCAGCAGCGTATCAGGAGGAAACACCATATATTTT; CDR3aa: CASSVSGGNTIYF
abundance: .; d_gene: .; j_gene: TRBJ1-5; v_gene: TRBV14; CDR3nt: TGTGCCAGCAGCCAAGGCTACAATCAGCCCCAGCATTTT; CDR3aa: CASSQGYNQPQHF
abundance: .; d_gene: TRBD2; j_gene: TRBJ2-5; v_gene: TRBV5-1; CDR3nt: TGCGCCAGCAGCTCCTTAGCGGGGGAGGAGACCCAGTACTTC; CDR3aa: CASSSLAGEETQYF
abundance: .; d_gene: .; j_gene: TRBJ1-4; v_gene: TRBV28; CDR3nt: TGTGCCAGCAGTTCCCCAAACAGGGCTGAAAAACTGTTTTTT; CDR3aa: CASSSPNRAEKLFF
abundance: .; d_gene: .; j_gene: TRBJ2-2; v_gene: TRBV11-3; CDR3nt: TGTGCCAGCAGCCCAGGGATTCGCGGGGAGCTGTTTTTT; CDR3aa: CASSPGIRGELFF
abundance: few; d_gene: TRBD2; j_gene: TRBJ2-1; v_gene: TRBV19; CDR3nt: TGTGCCAGTAGTAGGGGGCTGCAGCGGGGGTACAATGAGCAGTTCTTC; CDR3aa: CASSRGLQRGYNEQFF
abundance: once; d_gene: .; j_gene: TRBJ1-3; v_gene: TRBV7-7; CDR3nt: TGTGCCAGCAGCCCCGGACACCTATCTGGAAACACCATATATTTT; CDR3aa: CASSPGHLSGNTIYF
abundance: .; d_gene: TRBD2; j_gene: TRBJ2-7; v_gene: TRBV11-2; CDR3nt: TGTGCCAGCAGCTTAGCGGGAGGCGCTCCTATATACGAGCAGTACTTC; CDR3aa: CASSLAGGAPIYEQYF
abundance: .; d_gene: TRBD1; j_gene: TRBJ1-1; v_gene: TRBV30; CDR3nt: TGTGCCTGGCGGGAGCCGGACAGGGAGAAAGCTTTCTTT; CDR3aa: CAWREPDREKAFF
abundance: .; d_gene: TRBD2; j_gene: TRBJ2-1; v_gene: TRBV5-5; CDR3nt: TGTGCCAGCAGCTCACCGGGACTAGCGGGGGGAGGCAATGAGCAGTTCTTC; CDR3aa: CASSSPGLAGGGNEQFF
abundance: .; d_gene: .; j_gene: TRBJ2-3; v_gene: TRBV4-2; CDR3nt: TGTGCCAGCAGCCAATTCAGTGGCCCGAACCGGGGAGATACGCAGTATTTT; CDR3aa: CASSQFSGPNRGDTQYF
abundance: .; d_gene: .; j_gene: TRBJ2-2; v_gene: TRBV30; CDR3nt: TGTGCCTGTCCCGGGAAATGGAACACCGGGGAGCTGTTTTTT; CDR3aa: CACPGKWNTGELFF
abundance: .; d_gene: .; j_gene: TRBJ2-5; v_gene: TRBV10-1; CDR3nt: TGCGCCAGCAGTGAGGGCGGGACGGCTCAAGAGACCCAGTACTTC; CDR3aa: CASSEGGTAQETQYF
abundance: .; d_gene: .; j_gene: TRBJ2-7; v_gene: TRBV7-2; CDR3nt: TGTGCCAGCAGCTTAGCGCTGGGCACCTACGAGCAGTACTTC; CDR3aa: CASSLALGTYEQYF
abundance: .; d_gene: TRBD2; j_gene: TRBJ2-7; v_gene: TRBV19; CDR3nt: TGTGCCAGTAGTATCCGGCGGGGGGGGGAGCAGTACTTC; CDR3aa: CASSIRRGGEQYF
abundance: .; d_gene: TRBD1; j_gene: TRBJ1-1; v_gene: TRBV15; CDR3nt: TGTGCCACCAGCAGAGATAGGGGGCCTGAAGCTTTCTTT; CDR3aa: CATSRDRGPEAFF
abundance: .; d_gene: TRBD2; j_gene: TRBJ2-3; v_gene: TRBV6-1; CDR3nt: TGTGCCAGCAGTGAGGGAGGGTGGAGCCCAGATACGCAGTATTTT; CDR3aa: CASSEGGWSPDTQYF
abundance: .; d_gene: TRBD2; j_gene: TRBJ2-1; v_gene: TRBV27; CDR3nt: TGTGCCAGCAGCACAGCCCTGAGCGGGAGTGAGCAGTTCTTC; CDR3aa: CASSTALSGSEQFF
abundance: .; d_gene: .; j_gene: TRBJ1-6; v_gene: TRBV15; CDR3nt: TGTGCCACCAGCAGGGCGGGACCCGGGGATTCACCCCTCCACTTT; CDR3aa: CATSRAGPGDSPLHF
abundance: medium-sized; d_gene: TRBD1; j_gene: TRBJ1-2; v_gene: TRBV18; CDR3nt: TGTGCCAGCTCACGCGAACCGACAGGGAACTATGGCTACACCTTC; CDR3aa: CASSREPTGNYGYTF